This TCR beta chain emerged from a study of T cell responses to AZD1222 COVID-19 vaccine. Repertoires were generated with immunoSEQ multiplex PCR, while TCRdb's copy carries only in-frame clones and drops some. The sample consists of roughly 180,000 clones, 91% of them appearing once. V lost 4 bases and J lost 3, with 18 bases in between. The germline V gene has CDR1 SGHAT and CDR2 FQNNGV. The CDR3 totals 17 residues. Study-wide results and limits: Reportedly, nearly half the spike-specific TCRs target unmutated variant regions. Mapped onto spike, vaccine-associated CD4 TCRs spanned it and were dominant at 160-218 and 743-854.

On this clone: Its antigen is unknown.

The clonotype comes from an adult who received the AZD1222 COVID-19 vaccine. This chain uses TRBV11-2 with TRBJ2-2; a possible D gene is TRBD1 (6 bases). Material: peripheral blood, obtained 28 days after the second AZD1222 dose. CDR3 loop: CASSSDPRGRDTGELFF. CDR3 nucleotides: TGTGCCAGCAGCTCGGACCCCAGGGGTCGGGACACCGGGGAGCTGTTTTTT. The complete variable domain, with remaining parts taken from reference TRBV11-2 and TRBJ2-2, reads EAGVAQSPRYKIIEKRQSVAFWCNPISGHATLYWYQQILGQGPKLLIQFQNNGVVDDSQLPKDRFSAERLKGVDSTLKIQPAKLEDSAVYLCASSSDPRGRDTGELFFGEGSRLTVL.